This T cell receptor (beta chain) was obtained from a study of T-cell reconstitution after alpha-beta-depleted transplantation in children. The TCRbeta library incorporated unique molecular identifiers. Each CDR3 protein gets one entry after TCRdb re-called the PCR reads with MiXCR. The repertoire consists of some 500,000 distinct CDR3 sequences, with about a sixth occurring once and the leading ten covering roughly 3.3%. The V end was cut by 0 bases, the J end by 1 base, with 3 bases between. CDR1 is SGHDN, CDR2 FVKESK, per germline. CDR3 length: 13 amino acids. J is TRBJ1-1 and V is TRBV14; no firm D call. This clonotype was sampled from a human donor who donated a stem cell graft to a child with acute lymphoblastic leukemia. Source: PBMCs from the stem cell graft donor, taken from the stem cell graft. This CDR3 is CASSQDPNTEAFF. Here the CDR3 DNA reads TGTGCCAGCAGCCAAGATCCGAACACTGAAGCTTTCTTT.